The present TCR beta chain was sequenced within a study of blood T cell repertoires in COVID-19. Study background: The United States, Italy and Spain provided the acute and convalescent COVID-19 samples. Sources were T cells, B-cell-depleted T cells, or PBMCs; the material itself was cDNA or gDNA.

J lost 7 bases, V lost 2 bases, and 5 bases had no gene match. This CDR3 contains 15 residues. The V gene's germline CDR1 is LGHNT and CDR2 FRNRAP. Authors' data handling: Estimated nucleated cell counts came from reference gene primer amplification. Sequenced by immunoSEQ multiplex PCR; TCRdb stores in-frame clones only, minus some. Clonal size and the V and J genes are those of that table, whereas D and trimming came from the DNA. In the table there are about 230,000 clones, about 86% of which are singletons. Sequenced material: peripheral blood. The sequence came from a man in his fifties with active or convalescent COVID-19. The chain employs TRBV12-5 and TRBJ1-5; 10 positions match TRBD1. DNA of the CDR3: TGTGCTAGTGGTTTGCCCTCGACAGGGGGCCAGCCCCAGCATTTT. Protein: CASGLPSTGGQPQHF.